The 25 T cell receptor beta chains listed next were all sequenced from one sample in a study of metastatic and nonmetastatic thyroid tumors. Every patient was untreated before thyroid surgery. TCRdb re-called the PCR reads via MiXCR. The sample holds 13,000 or so clones, 24% seen once. The sample taken for sequencing was blood. Receptors were obtained from a male donor with papillary thyroid cancer or a benign thyroid nodule (not recorded which). Some clones in this sample may be carry-over from other donors' samples.

This clone was observed a few times. V and J are TRBV6-1 and TRBJ2-1, with 8 bases aligning to TRBD2. Unmatched junction bases numbered 17, after V lost 4 bases and J lost 12 bases. Per germline, CDR1 MNHNS and CDR2 SASEGT. The CDR3 is 16 residues long. The DNA for the CDR3 is TGTGCCAGCAGTGTACAACCGGGACTAGGAGTAGGTGGGCAGTTCTTC. Translation: CASSVQPGLGVGGQFF.

This clone was recorded a few times. The rearrangement links TRBV12-3 or TRBV12-4 to TRBJ1-5; D may be TRBD1 (6 bases). The CDR3 runs 14 residues. Trimming removed 6 bases at V and 3 bases at J, with 12 bases between. The CDR3 DNA reads as TGTGCCAGCAGCCAAACAGGGAACAATCAGCCCCAGCATTTT. This codes for CASSQTGNNQPQHF.

The rearrangement links TRBV6-2 or TRBV6-3 to TRBJ1-6, with no clear D. CDR1 and CDR2 from the germline V gene are MNHEY and SVGEGT. The CDR3 is 12 residues long. With 2 bases removed from V and 12 bases from J, the gap between germline ends came to 8 bases. The CDR3 loop reads CASSYREGPLHF. The DNA of the CDR3 is TGTGCCAGCAGTTACAGGGAGGGACCCCTCCACTTT.

This clone was recorded at least ten times. The chain carries TRBV7-6 and TRBJ1-5; possible D gene TRBD1, 5 bases. Trimming took 5 bases from V and 7 from J, leaving 15 bases between them. This CDR3 is 14 amino acids long. In germline, CDR1 is SGHVS, CDR2 FNYEAQ. CDR3 loop: CASSGYGKGQPQHF. In DNA form, the CDR3 reads TGTGCCAGCAGCGGGTACGGGAAGGGGCAGCCCCAGCATTTT.

A few counts support this clone. The chain joins TRBV6-1 to TRBJ2-7; D remains ambiguous. Germline CDR1 and CDR2: MNHNS and SASEGT. The V and J ends lost 4 bases and 3 bases respectively, with 13 bases between them. CDR3 size: 14 residues. CDR3 nucleotide sequence: TGTGCCAGCAGTGCAGCACGGGCCAACTACGAGCAGTACTTC. Its protein is CASSAARANYEQYF.

J is TRBJ2-7 and V is TRBV20-1; D may be TRBD1 (6 bases). Deletions cut 6 bases from V and 2 bases from J, with 17 bases between. CDR1 is DFQATT and CDR2 is SNEGSKA in the germline V gene (reference sequence). The CDR3 has 14 amino acids. CDR3 DNA sequence: TGCAGTGCCCTAGGGGCAGGGGACACCTACGAGCAGTACTTC. Encoded protein: CSALGAGDTYEQYF.

This clone was picked up many times. The rearrangement uses TRBV15 and TRBJ2-7, with D perhaps assigned TRBD1 or TRBD2 (5 bases each). The CDR3 contains 15 residues. CDR1 LNHNV and CDR2 YYDKDF come from the germline V gene (reference sequence). V dropped 2 bases and J dropped 4 bases, with 15 bases sitting between them. Here the CDR3 reads CATSRSIGTEYEQYF. The CDR3, as DNA: TGTGCCACCAGCAGAAGTATTGGGACGGAGTACGAGCAGTACTTC.

As concerns this clone: Just one base apart from a much larger clone, this may be a read error. The V gene is TRBV6-1, the J gene TRBJ2-3; TRBD2 is a possible D gene (7 bases). The germline V gene encodes CDR1 MNHNS and CDR2 SASEGT. V lost 2 bases and J lost 4, with 13 bases in between. The CDR3 length is 15 residues. The CDR3 coding sequence is TGTGCCAGCAGTGAACAAGAGGGGGGGGCAGATACGCAGTATTTT. Translation: CASSEQEGGADTQYF.

This clone showed up just a few times. The chain joins TRBV7-2 to TRBJ2-1; TRBD2 matches 9 bases. CDR1 and CDR2 from the germline V gene are SGHTA and FQGNSA. V dropped 3 bases and J dropped 5; count of bases not matched to a gene: 5. The length of the CDR3 is 15 residues. As DNA, the CDR3 is TGTGCCAGCAGCTTGGGGCTAGCGGGAAACAATGAGCAGTTCTTC. Its protein product is CASSLGLAGNNEQFF.

This clone has at least ten counts. The rearrangement uses TRBV7-9 and TRBJ2-1; D is possibly TRBD2 (6 bases). Germline V gene sequence: CDR1 SEHNR, CDR2 FQNEAQ (reference sequence). The V and J ends lost 6 bases and 8 bases respectively, with 17 bases between them. CDR3 length: 14 residues. CDR3 sequence (DNA): TGTGCCAGCAGGGGAGGTCTGACGGGGGATGAGCAGTTCTTC. Protein product: CASRGGLTGDEQFF.

V usage is TRBV6-2 or TRBV6-3 and J usage is TRBJ1-1; tentative D call: TRBD1 (5 bases). V dropped 0 bases and J dropped 7 bases, with 15 bases sitting between them. Per germline, CDR1 MNHEY and CDR2 SVGEGT. This CDR3 has 15 amino acids. This chain's CDR3 is CASSYSRRGAFEAFF. DNA of the CDR3: TGTGCCAGCAGTTACTCCCGGAGAGGGGCCTTTGAAGCTTTCTTT.

This clone was seen ten or more times. The genes are TRBV3-1 and TRBJ1-2, with D possibly TRBD1 on 6 matching bases. The CDR3 is 16 residues long. Trimming left V 1 base short and J 4 bases short, with 16 bases between. CDR1 is LGHDT and CDR2 is YNNKEL in the germline V gene (reference sequence). CDR3 bases: TGTGCCAGCAGCCAAGTGGGAGACAGGTATACCTATGGCTACACCTTC. Encoded protein: CASSQVGDRYTYGYTF.

This clone was seen a handful of times. This chain links TRBV12-3 or TRBV12-4 with TRBJ1-6; 8 bases agree with TRBD1. The CDR3 sequence is 15 residues long. V trimming: 1 base; J trimming: 4 bases; junction bases outside the gene matches: 0. CDR3 coding DNA: TGTGCCAGCAGTTTAGGGACAGGGTATAATTCACCCCTCCACTTT. This encodes CASSLGTGYNSPLHF.

The rearrangement uses TRBV12-3 or TRBV12-4 and TRBJ1-2, with a weak D call TRBD1 (6 bases). The ends were cut back, 3 bases at V and 4 bases at J, with 15 bases in the middle. This CDR3 contains 15 residues. CDR3 protein: CASSFPGAIPYGYTF. CDR3 bases: TGTGCCAGCAGTTTTCCGGGGGCGATCCCCTATGGCTACACCTTC.

The chain employs TRBV19 and TRBJ1-2; 7 bases are shared with TRBD1. Germline V lookup: CDR1 LNHDA, CDR2 SQIVND (reference sequence). The J segment lost 6 bases and the V segment lost 9 bases, leaving 4 bases of the junction unmatched. The length of the CDR3 is 11 residues. As DNA, the CDR3 is TGTGCCAGCCGACAGGGCGATGGCTACACCTTC. Residues: CASRQGDGYTF.

The chain has TRBV7-3 and TRBJ2-2; 8 nucleotides align to TRBD2. Germline CDR1 and CDR2: SGHTA and FQGTGA. There are 17 residues in the CDR3. Trimming at V came to 2 bases and at J to 2 bases, leaving 7 bases not matched to a gene. In DNA form, the CDR3 reads TGTGCCAGCAGCTTAGGGATACTAGCGGCAAACACCGGGGAGCTGTTTTTT. Protein: CASSLGILAANTGELFF. The variable domain in full, completed from reference TRBV7-3 and TRBJ2-2, reads GAGVSQTPSNKVTEKGKYVELRCDPISGHTALYWYRQSLGQGPEFLIYFQGTGAADDSGLPNDRFFAVRPEGSVSTLKIQRTERGDSAVYLCASSLGILAANTGELFFGEGSRLTVL.

V usage is TRBV6-1 and J usage is TRBJ2-3; TRBD2 aligns across 9 bases. The V and J ends lost 5 bases and 3 bases, in that order; junction bases with no gene match: 9. The length of the CDR3 is 16 residues. Germline V gives CDR1 MNHNS, CDR2 SASEGT. The CDR3 spells CASSQGPGLATDTQYF. CDR3 DNA: TGTGCCAGCAGTCAAGGTCCGGGACTAGCTACAGATACGCAGTATTTT.

V usage is TRBV28 and J usage is TRBJ1-1, with D maybe TRBD1 (5 bases). Germline CDR1 and CDR2: MDHEN and SYDVKM. V was cut by 1 base and J by 0 bases, with 12 bases left in between. The CDR3 is made up of 16 amino acids. The CDR3 here is CASSLSPGSVNTEAFF. CDR3 bases: TGTGCCAGCAGTTTATCACCAGGGTCGGTGAACACTGAAGCTTTCTTT.

The chain combines TRBV11-1 with TRBJ1-5; TRBD1 might be the D (5 bases). Germline V gene lookup returns CDR1 SGHAT and CDR2 FQDESV (reference sequence). V was shortened by 3 bases and J by 2 bases, with 17 bases between the two germline ends. The CDR3 contains 17 residues. The CDR3 DNA reads as TGTGCCAGCAGCTTTTCCGGAGGGGCTTGGGGCAATCAGCCCCAGCATTTT. Encoded protein: CASSFSGGAWGNQPQHF.

This clone was picked up a small number of times. V gene TRBV6-5 combines with J gene TRBJ1-4; the D gene is possibly TRBD1 (6 bases). CDR1 MNHEY and CDR2 SVGAGI come from the germline V gene. Trimming shortened V by 8 bases and J by 6 bases, and 10 bases separated the two germline ends. The CDR3 covers 12 residues. The CDR3 coding sequence is TGTGCCAGCGGGAGGGGGGATGAAAAACTGTTTTTT. Amino acids: CASGRGDEKLFF.

The chain recombines TRBV11-1 with TRBJ2-3, with a weak D call TRBD2 (5 bases). The length of the CDR3 is 17 residues. Germline V gene data show CDR1 as SGHAT and CDR2 as FQDESV (reference sequence). The germline V and J ends were trimmed by 3 bases and 0 bases, with 16 bases remaining between them. The CDR3 loop reads CASSFPLSATSTDTQYF. The CDR3 nucleotides are TGTGCCAGCAGCTTTCCCCTTAGCGCTACTAGCACAGATACGCAGTATTTT.

This clone has just a few counts. Compared with germline, one end of the junction differs, possibly owing to a read error. V gene TRBV18 combines with J gene TRBJ1-2; tentatively, D is TRBD1 (6 bases). This CDR3 spans 14 amino acids. Germline-derived CDR1 and CDR2 are KGHSH and LQKENI. This CDR3 is CASSPVQGPYDYTF. The CDR3 coding sequence is TGTGCCAGCTCACCGGTACAGGGTCCCTATGACTACACCTTC.

In its sample, this clone was seen a few times. This rearrangement joins TRBV2 to TRBJ2-7; no firm D call. V shed 5 bases and J shed 2 bases, with 7 bases lying between them. In germline, CDR1 is SNHLY, CDR2 FYNNEI. The CDR3 runs 12 residues. CDR3 nucleotide sequence: TGTGCCAGCAGTAGGACCCCCTACGAGCAGTACTTC. This gives the protein CASSRTPYEQYF.

In its sample, this clone was seen once. This chain connects TRBV11-3 to TRBJ2-1; 8 bases are a match to TRBD2. CDR1 is SGHNT and CDR2 is YENEEA in the germline V gene. This CDR3 is 14 amino acids long. V lost 3 bases, J lost 3 bases, and 1 base stayed unmatched. DNA of the CDR3: TGTGCCAGCAGCTTTAGCGGGGACTACAATGAGCAGTTCTTC. This translates into CASSFSGDYNEQFF.

This chain joins TRBV28 and TRBJ1-5; possibly TRBD1 for D (5 bases). Germline-derived CDR1 and CDR2 are MDHEN and SYDVKM. The CDR3 has 17 amino acids. Trimming pared 5 bases from V and 2 bases from J, leaving 19 bases between. DNA of the CDR3: TGTGCCAGCAGTCTTACCCGGACAACCTTAGGCAATCAGCCCCAGCATTTT. Residues: CASSLTRTTLGNQPQHF.